This TCR beta chain appears in the sequencing data of a study of cytomegalovirus exposure and HLA in healthy donors. The CDR3 is 14 amino acids. The V gene's germline CDR1 is LNHDA and CDR2 SQIVND (reference sequence). With 3 bases removed from V and 1 base from J, the gap between germline ends came to 9 bases. Study findings and constraints: On later analysis, the bulk of CMV-associated TCR beta chains appeared to be HLA-restricted. Investigators reported more than 150 TCR beta chains as tied to cytomegalovirus. The classifier was said to identify cytomegalovirus status with high specificity and sensitivity.

This PCR relied on a set of 60 Vbeta primers and 13 Jbeta primers. Repertoires were generated with immunoSEQ multiplex PCR, while TCRdb's copy carries only in-frame clones and drops some. This table holds 170,000 or so clones, around 83% found once. This clone was picked up a small number of times. The antigen is undetermined. Donors had nominal health at sampling but likely had unrecorded immune exposures. Specimen: PBMCs. The rearrangement links TRBV19 to TRBJ1-1; D may be TRBD1 (6 bases). The sequence came from a man in his forties or fifties in good health and CMV-seronegative. This chain's CDR3 is CASSMTGANTEAFF. The CDR3 bases are TGTGCCAGTAGTATGACAGGCGCGAACACTGAAGCTTTCTTT.